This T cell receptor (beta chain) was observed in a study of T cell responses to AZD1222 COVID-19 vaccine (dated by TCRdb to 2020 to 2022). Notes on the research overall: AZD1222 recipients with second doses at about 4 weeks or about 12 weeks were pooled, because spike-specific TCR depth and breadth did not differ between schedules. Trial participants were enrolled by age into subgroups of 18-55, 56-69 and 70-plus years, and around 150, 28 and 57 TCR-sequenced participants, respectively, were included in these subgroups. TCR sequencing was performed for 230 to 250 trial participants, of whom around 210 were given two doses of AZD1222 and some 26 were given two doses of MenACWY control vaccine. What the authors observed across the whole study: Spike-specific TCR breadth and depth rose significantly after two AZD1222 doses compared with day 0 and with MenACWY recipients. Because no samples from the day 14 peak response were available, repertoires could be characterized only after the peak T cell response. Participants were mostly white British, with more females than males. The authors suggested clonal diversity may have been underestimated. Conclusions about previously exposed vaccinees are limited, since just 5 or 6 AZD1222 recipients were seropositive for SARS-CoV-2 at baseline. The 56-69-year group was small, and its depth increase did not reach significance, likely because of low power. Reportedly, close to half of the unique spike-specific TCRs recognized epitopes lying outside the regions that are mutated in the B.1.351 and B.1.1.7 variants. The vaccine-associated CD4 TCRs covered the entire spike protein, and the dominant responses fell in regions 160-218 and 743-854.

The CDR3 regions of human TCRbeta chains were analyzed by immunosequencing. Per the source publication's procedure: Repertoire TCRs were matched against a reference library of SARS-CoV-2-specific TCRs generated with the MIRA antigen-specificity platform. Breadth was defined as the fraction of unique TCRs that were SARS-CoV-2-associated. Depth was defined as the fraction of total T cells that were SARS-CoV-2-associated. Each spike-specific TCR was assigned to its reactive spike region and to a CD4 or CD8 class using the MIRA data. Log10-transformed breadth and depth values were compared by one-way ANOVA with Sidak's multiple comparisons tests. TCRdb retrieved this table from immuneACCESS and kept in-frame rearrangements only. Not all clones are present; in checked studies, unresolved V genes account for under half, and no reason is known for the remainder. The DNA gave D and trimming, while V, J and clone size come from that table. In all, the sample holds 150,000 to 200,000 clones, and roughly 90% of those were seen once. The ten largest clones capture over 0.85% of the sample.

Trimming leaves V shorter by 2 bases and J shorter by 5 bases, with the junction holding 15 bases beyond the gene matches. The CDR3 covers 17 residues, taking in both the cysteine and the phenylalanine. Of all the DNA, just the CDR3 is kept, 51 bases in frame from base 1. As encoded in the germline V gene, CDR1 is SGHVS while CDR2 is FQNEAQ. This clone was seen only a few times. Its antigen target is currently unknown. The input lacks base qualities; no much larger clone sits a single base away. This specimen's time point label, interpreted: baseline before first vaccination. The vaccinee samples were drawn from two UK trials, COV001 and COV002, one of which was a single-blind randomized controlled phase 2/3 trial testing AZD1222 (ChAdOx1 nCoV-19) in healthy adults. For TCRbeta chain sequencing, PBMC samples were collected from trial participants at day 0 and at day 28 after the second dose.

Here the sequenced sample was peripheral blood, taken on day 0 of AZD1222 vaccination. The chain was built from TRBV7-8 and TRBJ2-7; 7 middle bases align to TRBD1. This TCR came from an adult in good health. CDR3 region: CASSLIGGQADRDEQYF. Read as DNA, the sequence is TGTGCCAGCAGCTTAATAGGGGGCCAGGCCGACCGGGACGAGCAGTACTTC.